This T cell receptor (beta chain) was recovered during a study of blood T cells in healthy people across ages. Germline V gene data show CDR1 as SEHNR and CDR2 as FQNEAQ (reference sequence). V dropped 5 bases and J dropped 5; count of bases not matched to a gene: 4. The CDR3 runs 13 residues. Combining a sample-barcoded 5' primer with a J-beta primer mix, a second PCR ran for 7 to 11 cycles. TCRdb re-analysed the 5' RACE reads in MiXCR, keeping a single row per CDR3 protein. The sample has 650,000 to 1,000,000 distinct CDR3 sequences, roughly 40% seen once. Broader study findings: Investigators viewed diversity estimates from one million T cells as underestimates, the study reported.

Comments on this clonotype: The antigen remains undetermined.

The chain couples TRBV7-9 to TRBJ1-1; 8 bases map to TRBD1. The TCR sequence derives from a young man in good health. The material sequenced was blood. For the CDR3, the DNA is TGTGCCAGCAGCACCCGGACAGGGACTGAAGCTTTCTTT. The encoded protein is CASSTRTGTEAFF.